A selection of T cell receptor beta chains follows, all from one sample in a study of blood T cells in healthy people across ages. TCRdb redid the calling of the 5' RACE reads with MiXCR, one entry per CDR3 protein. The sample shows hundreds of thousands of distinct CDR3 sequences, under 30% of them seen only once. Sequencing was carried out using blood. The receptors were sampled from an elderly woman in good health. Each CDR3 is given with its conserved first and last residue. Fields, in order: CDR3 DNA, CDR3 protein, J gene, V gene, clone size, D gene. A D gene is named only where the DNA matches it firmly. The size of a clone is reported for some rows only, either as once, few or many, or as a class for expanded clones.

CDR3nt: TGTGCCAGCAGCCAAGATGGGGGGGGCAGTGAGCAGTTCTTC; CDR3aa: CASSQDGGGSEQFF; j_gene: TRBJ2-1; v_gene: TRBV3-1; abundance: many; d_gene: -
CDR3nt: TGTGCCAGCAGCCTCACAGGGTTGAACACTGAAGCTTTCTTT; CDR3aa: CASSLTGLNTEAFF; j_gene: TRBJ1-1; v_gene: TRBV5-1; abundance: many; d_gene: -
CDR3nt: TGTGCCAGCAGCCCCAGCCCCTACTATGGCTACACCTTC; CDR3aa: CASSPSPYYGYTF; j_gene: TRBJ1-2; v_gene: TRBV12-3/TRBV12-4; abundance: many; d_gene: -
CDR3nt: TGCAGTGCTAGGGCTAGCGGGTTCGACGAGCAGTACTTC; CDR3aa: CSARASGFDEQYF; j_gene: TRBJ2-7; v_gene: TRBV20-1; abundance: many; d_gene: TRBD2
CDR3nt: TGTGCCAGCAGCGTTGGAGGCGATCGCAATGAGCAGTACTTC; CDR3aa: CASSVGGDRNEQYF; j_gene: TRBJ2-5; v_gene: TRBV9; abundance: few; d_gene: -
CDR3nt: TGTGCCAGCAGCCAGACTAGCGGGGGGACCTACAATGAGCAGTTCTTC; CDR3aa: CASSQTSGGTYNEQFF; j_gene: TRBJ2-1; v_gene: TRBV14; abundance: many; d_gene: TRBD2
CDR3nt: TGTGCCAGCAGCGCACAGGAGCCCCGGTACTTC; CDR3aa: CASSAQEPRYF; j_gene: TRBJ2-5; v_gene: TRBV9; abundance: many; d_gene: -
CDR3nt: TGTGCCAGCAGCCAGGAAATGGGGGGTTTATGTACGCAGTATTTT; CDR3aa: CASSQEMGGLCTQYF; j_gene: TRBJ2-3; v_gene: TRBV4-2; abundance: -; d_gene: -
CDR3nt: TGTGCCAGCAGCTCGGGACTGGATTTAAATGAGCAGTTCTTC; CDR3aa: CASSSGLDLNEQFF; j_gene: TRBJ2-1; v_gene: TRBV5-6; abundance: many; d_gene: -
CDR3nt: TGCAGCGTCCTAGCGGGCGGCTCCTACAATGAGCAGCTCTTC; CDR3aa: CSVLAGGSYNEQLF; j_gene: TRBJ2-1; v_gene: TRBV20-1; abundance: -; d_gene: TRBD2
CDR3nt: TGCGCCAGCAGCTTGGATGGACGACCCCAAGAGACCCAGTACTTC; CDR3aa: CASSLDGRPQETQYF; j_gene: TRBJ2-5; v_gene: TRBV5-1; abundance: many; d_gene: -
CDR3nt: TGTGCCAGCAGCTTACTTCTCCAGGGTGGCGGCTACACCTTC; CDR3aa: CASSLLLQGGGYTF; j_gene: TRBJ1-2; v_gene: TRBV7-9; abundance: many; d_gene: -
CDR3nt: TGCGCCAGCGGCCAAGATACTAGCGGGGGGGAAGAGACCCAGTACTTC; CDR3aa: CASGQDTSGGEETQYF; j_gene: TRBJ2-5; v_gene: TRBV4-1; abundance: few; d_gene: TRBD2
CDR3nt: TGTGCCAGCCAAACCGGGACAGGGGAGGGTGAGCAGTACTTC; CDR3aa: CASQTGTGEGEQYF; j_gene: TRBJ2-7; v_gene: TRBV28; abundance: -; d_gene: TRBD1
CDR3nt: TGTGCCAGCAGCTTGGGCGGTTTGGAAGTCCGGGGAACTGAAGCTTTCTTT; CDR3aa: CASSLGGLEVRGTEAFF; j_gene: TRBJ1-1; v_gene: TRBV5-5; abundance: -; d_gene: -
CDR3nt: TGCGCCAGCAGCTTGGACAGGGAAGTTCATGGCTACACCTTC; CDR3aa: CASSLDREVHGYTF; j_gene: TRBJ1-2; v_gene: TRBV5-1; abundance: many; d_gene: -
CDR3nt: TGTGCCAGCAGCGTAACCCCCCTGGACGAGCAGTACTTC; CDR3aa: CASSVTPLDEQYF; j_gene: TRBJ2-7; v_gene: TRBV9; abundance: many; d_gene: -
CDR3nt: TGTGCCAGCAGCCAAGACCAAAGACGACTAGCGGGGGTGGAAGATACGCAGTATTTT; CDR3aa: CASSQDQRRLAGVEDTQYF; j_gene: TRBJ2-3; v_gene: TRBV4-2; abundance: many; d_gene: TRBD2
CDR3nt: TGCAGTGCTTTTGACGGGGGCCTCCCCTACAATGAGCAGTTCTTC; CDR3aa: CSAFDGGLPYNEQFF; j_gene: TRBJ2-1; v_gene: TRBV20-1; abundance: -; d_gene: -
CDR3nt: TGTGCCAGCAGCTTAGCGCGGCTAGCGGGGATCGGCACAGATACGCAGTATTTT; CDR3aa: CASSLARLAGIGTDTQYF; j_gene: TRBJ2-3; v_gene: TRBV7-2; abundance: many; d_gene: TRBD2
CDR3nt: TGTGCCAGCAGCCCCGGGGCGGTGGAGACCCAGTACTTC; CDR3aa: CASSPGAVETQYF; j_gene: TRBJ2-5; v_gene: TRBV11-3; abundance: many; d_gene: -
CDR3nt: TGTGCCAGTAGTATGGGGTCGGCGTATAGCAATCAGCCCCAGCATTTT; CDR3aa: CASSMGSAYSNQPQHF; j_gene: TRBJ1-5; v_gene: TRBV19; abundance: few; d_gene: -
CDR3nt: TGTGCCAGCAGTCCGAGGACAGGGCTTGGCTACACCTTC; CDR3aa: CASSPRTGLGYTF; j_gene: TRBJ1-2; v_gene: TRBV28; abundance: few; d_gene: TRBD1
CDR3nt: TGTGCCAGCAGTTACTCGTGGACTCAGCCCCAGCATTTT; CDR3aa: CASSYSWTQPQHF; j_gene: TRBJ1-5; v_gene: TRBV6-2/TRBV6-3; abundance: many; d_gene: -
CDR3nt: TGCAGTGCTAGAGATCTCCCCGGGACTATATTCTTATACGAGCAGTACTTC; CDR3aa: CSARDLPGTIFLYEQYF; j_gene: TRBJ2-7; v_gene: TRBV20-1; abundance: -; d_gene: TRBD2
CDR3nt: TGTGCCAGCAGCCAAACCCCCGGCGGCAGGGCCTCTGGGTCGGCCCAGTACTTC; CDR3aa: CASSQTPGGRASGSAQYF; j_gene: TRBJ2-5; v_gene: TRBV4-2; abundance: many; d_gene: -
CDR3nt: TGCAGTGCTAGAAGGAGGGCAGGGCTCGTTGGGTACACCTTC; CDR3aa: CSARRRAGLVGYTF; j_gene: TRBJ1-2; v_gene: TRBV20-1; abundance: few; d_gene: -
CDR3nt: TGCAGTGCTAGAGTTGACAGGCGAAACAATGAGCAGTTCTTC; CDR3aa: CSARVDRRNNEQFF; j_gene: TRBJ2-1; v_gene: TRBV20-1; abundance: -; d_gene: -
CDR3nt: TGTGCCAGCAGCTCAACCGGGACAGGGGTCCGCGAGCAGTACTTC; CDR3aa: CASSSTGTGVREQYF; j_gene: TRBJ2-7; v_gene: TRBV5-6; abundance: many; d_gene: TRBD1
CDR3nt: TGTGCCAGCAGACCCGGGACAGCGAACACTGAAGCTTTCTTT; CDR3aa: CASRPGTANTEAFF; j_gene: TRBJ1-1; v_gene: TRBV6-5; abundance: many; d_gene: TRBD1
CDR3nt: TGTGCCAGCAGTTACGGGGACAGGGTCTATACGCAGTATTTT; CDR3aa: CASSYGDRVYTQYF; j_gene: TRBJ2-3; v_gene: TRBV6-6; abundance: many; d_gene: TRBD1
CDR3nt: TGTGCCAGCAGTTTCTCAGGGAGGCGAGGAGAGCAGTACTTC; CDR3aa: CASSFSGRRGEQYF; j_gene: TRBJ2-5; v_gene: TRBV7-3; abundance: -; d_gene: -
CDR3nt: TGTGCCAGCAGCCGAACCGGACTAGCGGGCTACGAGCAGTACTTC; CDR3aa: CASSRTGLAGYEQYF; j_gene: TRBJ2-7; v_gene: TRBV12-3/TRBV12-4; abundance: many; d_gene: TRBD2
CDR3nt: TGTGCCAGCAGTAAGGGGCGGGGGGGCAGTGAGCAGTTCTTC; CDR3aa: CASSKGRGGSEQFF; j_gene: TRBJ2-1; v_gene: TRBV7-8; abundance: many; d_gene: TRBD2